These 22 T cell receptor beta chains were sequenced from one sample in a study of shared clonotypes between healthy human individuals. The repertoire was sequenced with immunoSEQ multiplex PCR; TCRdb's copy has only in-frame clones and lacks some. There are 400,000 or so clones in the sample; 96% occur only once, and less than 0.35% lies in the top ten. Sequences were obtained from memory CD8+ T cells sorted from blood. Described subset: CD45RO+ cells pooled with CCR7-negative TemRA cells. The source is a young man in good health.

The rearrangement joins TRBV5-8 to TRBJ1-5; unclear D gene. The germline V gene has CDR1 SGHTS and CDR2 YDEGEE. Trimming stripped 2 bases from V and 5 bases from J, with 5 bases between. CDR3 size: 12 residues. CDR3 sequence reads: CASSLHYQPQHF. The CDR3 DNA sequence: TGTGCCAGCAGCTTACACTATCAGCCCCAGCATTTT.

This clone was seen only once. This chain links TRBV29-1 with TRBJ2-5; D unclear. Germline loops: CDR1 SQVTM, CDR2 ANQGSEA. V lost 5 bases to trimming and J lost 1 base, with 5 bases between them. The CDR3 totals 11 residues. CDR3 region: CSVRRQETQYF. CDR3 DNA sequence: TGCAGCGTTAGGCGCCAAGAGACCCAGTACTTC.

This chain connects TRBV18 to TRBJ1-1; 7 nucleotides line up with TRBD1. Germline V gives CDR1 KGHSH, CDR2 LQKENI. CDR3 length equals 16 residues. The V gene end was trimmed by 6 bases and the J gene end by 0 bases; junction bases not matched to a gene: 10. The CDR3: CASSLNRGRMNTEAFF. CDR3 DNA sequence: TGTGCCAGCTCCCTAAATAGGGGGCGGATGAACACTGAAGCTTTCTTT.

The rearrangement joins TRBV14 to TRBJ2-5; 7 bases agree with TRBD1. From germline, CDR1 is SGHDN and CDR2 FVKESK. CDR3 length: 14 residues. The V gene end was trimmed by 1 base and the J gene end by 4 bases; junction bases not matched to a gene: 3. The DNA of the CDR3 is TGTGCCAGCAGCCAAGGACAGGGCGGAGAGACCCAGTACTTC. Amino acids: CASSQGQGGETQYF.

V and J are TRBV5-1 and TRBJ2-7, with D maybe TRBD1 (6 bases). V lost 2 bases to trimming and J lost 3 bases, with 15 bases between them. Looked up from germline, CDR1 is SGHRS and CDR2 is YFSETQ. The CDR3 has 15 amino acids. The CDR3 DNA reads TGCGCCAGCAGCTTAACAGGGCTGGGGGTCTACGAGCAGTACTTC. Its protein product is CASSLTGLGVYEQYF.

A few counts support this clone. The chain employs TRBV5-1 and TRBJ2-2, with 10 nucleotides matching TRBD1. This CDR3 is built from 15 residues. Germline-derived CDR1 and CDR2 are SGHRS and YFSETQ. The junction had 2 bases not matched to a gene; V was cut back by 5 bases and J by 1 base. CDR3 in DNA: TGCGCCAGCAGTCGGGACAGGGGGAACACCGGGGAGCTGTTTTTT. Translation gives CASSRDRGNTGELFF.

Points on this clone: The sample holds other DNA sequences that translate to the same CDR3. V gene TRBV5-1 combines with J gene TRBJ2-2; D gene uncertain. Per the germline V gene, CDR1 is SGHRS and CDR2 is YFSETQ. CDR3 length: 15 amino acids. Trimming took off 0 bases at V and 2 bases at J, with 8 bases between the two ends. CDR3 loop: CASSLGGTNTGELFF. The CDR3 DNA follows: TGCGCCAGCAGCTTGGGAGGAACTAACACCGGGGAGCTGTTTTTT.

DNA of the CDR3: TGTGCCAGCAGTGAATCGGACAATTATAATTCACCCCTCCACTTT. Encoded protein: CASSESDNYNSPLHF. The V gene is TRBV25-1, the J gene TRBJ1-6; the D gene is possibly TRBD1 (5 bases). With 1 base removed from V and 4 bases from J, the gap between germline ends came to 8 bases. CDR3 length: 15 amino acids. Germline V gene lookup returns CDR1 MGHDK and CDR2 SYGVNS.

The V call is TRBV7-6, the J call TRBJ2-3; the D is unclear. V dropped 5 bases and J dropped 3 bases, with 6 bases sitting between them. This CDR3 region has 12 residues. Germline CDR1 and CDR2: SGHVS and FNYEAQ. The CDR3 reads CASSAGTDTQYF. The CDR3 nucleotides are TGTGCCAGCAGCGCCGGGACAGATACGCAGTATTTT.

V and J are TRBV29-1 and TRBJ2-2; D ambiguous. V lost 5 bases, J lost 8 bases, and 3 bases lay in between. Germline CDR1 is SQVTM and CDR2 is ANQGSEA. This CDR3 has 9 residues. The CDR3 sequence: CSVRGELFF. The CDR3 bases are TGCAGCGTTAGGGGGGAGCTGTTTTTT.

The genes are TRBV5-4 and TRBJ1-1; D uncertain. Trimming removed 2 bases from V and 1 base from J, with 12 bases in between. Germline loops: CDR1 SGHNT, CDR2 YYREEE (reference sequence). CDR3 size: 15 residues. The CDR3 DNA reads as TGTGCCAGCAGCTTAGATTGGCAGTCGAACACTGAAGCTTTCTTT. Its translation is CASSLDWQSNTEAFF.

V usage is TRBV28 and J usage is TRBJ2-7; D may be TRBD1 or TRBD2 (5 bases each). Germline V gene data show CDR1 as MDHEN and CDR2 as SYDVKM. There are 14 residues in the CDR3. The V end lost 8 bases, the J end lost 0 bases, and 14 bases lay between the germline ends. CDR3 region: CASGGFEGSYEQYF. The CDR3 DNA sequence: TGTGCCAGCGGGGGTTTTGAGGGCTCCTACGAGCAGTACTTC.

The chain employs TRBV19 and TRBJ2-7; no definite D call. CDR1 is LNHDA and CDR2 is SQIVND in the germline V gene (reference sequence). V lost 3 bases to trimming and J lost 6 bases, with 12 bases between them. The CDR3 runs to 13 residues. CDR3 nucleotides: TGTGCCAGTAGTATGTTTACCCGTGGCGAGCAGTACTTC. This sequence encodes CASSMFTRGEQYF.

The V call is TRBV27, the J call TRBJ2-1; TRBD1 aligns across 8 bases. Germline trimming cut 6 bases from V and 1 base from J; bases unmatched to any gene: 14. The CDR3 sequence is 18 residues long. Germline assignment: CDR1 MNHEY and CDR2 SMNVEV (reference sequence). This chain's CDR3 is CASSRTRDRLRSYNEQFF. The DNA for the CDR3 is TGTGCCAGCAGCCGAACCCGGGACAGGTTACGATCCTACAATGAGCAGTTCTTC.

This chain connects TRBV11-2 to TRBJ1-1; D is possibly TRBD1 (5 bases). The CDR3 runs 14 residues. CDR1 is SGHAT and CDR2 is FQNNGV in the germline V gene. V was trimmed by 8 bases and J by 5 bases, leaving 18 bases between them. The CDR3 loop is CASERNYGGTEAFF. The CDR3 region has the DNA TGTGCCAGCGAACGAAATTACGGGGGAACTGAAGCTTTCTTT.

CDR3 loop: CATSRRDNTEAFF. CDR3 nucleotide sequence: TGTGCCACCAGCCGCCGGGACAACACTGAAGCTTTCTTT. The rearrangement links TRBV15 to TRBJ1-1, with a weak D call TRBD1 (5 bases). V lost 5 bases, J lost 2 bases, and 9 bases lay in between. Looked up from germline, CDR1 is LNHNV and CDR2 is YYDKDF (reference sequence). The CDR3 totals 13 residues.

This chain links TRBV27 with TRBJ1-3, with TRBD1 as a possible D gene (6 bases). Germline lookup yields CDR1 MNHEY and CDR2 SMNVEV (reference sequence). CDR3 length: 15 residues. V lost 4 bases to trimming and J lost 2 bases, with 12 bases between them. DNA of the CDR3: TGTGCCAGCAGTTCGACAGGTAGGACTGGAAACACCATATATTTT. Protein product: CASSSTGRTGNTIYF.

The V gene is TRBV6-6, the J gene TRBJ2-7; D perhaps matches TRBD2 (5 bases). Trimming took 2 bases from V and 7 from J, leaving 9 bases between them. This CDR3 region has 12 residues. Germline loops: CDR1 MNHNY, CDR2 SVGAGI (reference sequence). The chain's CDR3 is CASSYPGFEQYF. CDR3 DNA: TGTGCCAGCAGTTACCCGGGATTTGAGCAGTACTTC.

CDR3 protein: CASSPHGTYEQYF. In DNA form, the CDR3 reads TGCGCCAGCAGCCCCCACGGCACCTACGAGCAGTACTTC. This rearrangement joins TRBV5-1 to TRBJ2-7, with D unresolved. The germline gives CDR1 SGHRS, CDR2 YFSETQ. The CDR3 loop spans 13 amino acids. Trimming stripped 4 bases from V and 2 bases from J, with 10 bases between.

The CDR3 sequence: CASFTGGATGELFF. CDR3 coding DNA: TGTGCCAGCTTCACAGGGGGCGCGACCGGGGAGCTGTTTTTT. The V gene is TRBV2, the J gene TRBJ2-2; 9 bases agree with TRBD1. This CDR3 contains 14 residues. The J segment lost 5 bases and the V segment lost 8 bases, leaving 6 bases of the junction unmatched. Per the germline V gene, CDR1 is SNHLY and CDR2 is FYNNEI. Together with reference TRBV2 and TRBJ2-2, the CDR3 gives the full variable domain: EPEVTQTPSHQVTQMGQEVILRCVPISNHLYFYWYRQILGQKVEFLVSFYNNEISEKSEIFDDQFSVERPDGSNFTLKIRSTKLEDSAMYFCASFTGGATGELFFGEGSRLTVL.

The chain recombines TRBV6-5 with TRBJ2-1; TRBD2 matches 11 bases. Germline V lookup: CDR1 MNHEY, CDR2 SVGAGI. The CDR3 consists of 13 residues. Trimming removed 11 bases from V and 7 bases from J; junction bases left unmatched: 7. This CDR3 is CAAYGTSGNEQFF. The CDR3 region has the DNA TGTGCCGCCTACGGGACTAGCGGAAATGAGCAGTTCTTC.

The chain employs TRBV10-3 and TRBJ1-1; 8 bases are a match to TRBD1. The germline V gene has CDR1 ENHRY and CDR2 SYGVKD. The junction had 3 bases not matched to a gene; V was cut back by 3 bases and J by 0 bases. The CDR3 covers 15 residues. CDR3 protein: CAISDRGRVNTEAFF. CDR3 coding DNA: TGTGCCATCAGTGACAGGGGGCGGGTGAACACTGAAGCTTTCTTT.